Following are 5 T cell receptor beta chains from one sample sequenced in a study of blood T cell repertoires in COVID-19. Method: immunoSEQ multiplex PCR; TCRdb's copy keeps in-frame clones and lacks some. The sample lists some 200,000 clones, about 90% occurring once. The sample was PBMCs or T cells enriched from blood (not recorded which). All receptors derive from a woman younger than 45 who had recovered from COVID-19.

This clone has a handful of counts. The V call is TRBV19, the J call TRBJ2-3, with TRBD2 as a possible D gene (5 bases). Trimming took 4 bases from V and 1 from J, leaving 15 bases between them. The CDR3 is 16 amino acids. In germline, CDR1 is LNHDA, CDR2 SQIVND (reference sequence). This chain's CDR3 is CASSNPYEEGTDTQYF. CDR3 bases: TGTGCCAGTAGTAACCCATACGAGGAGGGCACAGATACGCAGTATTTT.

The chain carries TRBV14 and TRBJ1-2, with TRBD1 matching over 7 bases. Germline CDR1 is SGHDN and CDR2 is FVKESK. V gave up 3 bases and J gave up 3 bases; unmatched junction bases: 13. This CDR3 is 17 amino acids long. The CDR3 nucleotides are TGTGCCAGCAGCCACGGCCCCAGGGGGAATCCCTACTATGGCTACACCTTC. Translation gives CASSHGPRGNPYYGYTF. Looking up the rest from reference TRBV14 and TRBJ1-2 gives the full variable domain: EAGVTQFPSHSVIEKGQTVTLRCDPISGHDNLYWYRRVMGKEIKFLLHFVKESKQDESGMPNNRFLAERTGGTYSTLKVQPAELEDSGVYFCASSHGPRGNPYYGYTFGSGTRLTVV.

The V and J genes are TRBV4-2 and TRBJ1-3; D gene ambiguous. This CDR3 comprises 16 residues. Germline lookup yields CDR1 LGHNA and CDR2 YNFKEQ. Trimming pared 0 bases from V and 5 bases from J, leaving 14 bases between. The CDR3, as DNA: TGTGCCAGCAGCCAAGATCGTAACCAGGCGAGAAACACCATATATTTT. Translation gives CASSQDRNQARNTIYF.

This clone has a single count. The rearrangement joins TRBV29-1 to TRBJ1-6, with 9 bases identical to TRBD1. The CDR3 extends over 14 amino acids. CDR1 is SQVTM, CDR2 ANQGSEA, per germline. Losses at the gene ends were 5 bases for V and 8 bases for J; bases not matched to a gene: 7. CDR3 nucleotide sequence: TGCAGCGTTAGGGGGGACAGGGATTATTCACCCCTCCACTTT. Protein sequence: CSVRGDRDYSPLHF.

The chain is built from TRBV7-9 and TRBJ1-3; D remains ambiguous. The CDR3 contains 16 residues. Trimming cost V 0 bases and J 1 base, with 10 bases left between them. The V gene's germline CDR1 is SEHNR and CDR2 FQNEAQ (reference sequence). The CDR3 bases are TGTGCCAGCAGCTTAGCGCTGACCGGGTCTGGAAACACCATATATTTT. Its protein product is CASSLALTGSGNTIYF.